The clone carrying this T cell receptor beta chain was found once. Its matching antigen is unknown. CDR3 length equals 13 residues. Trimming removed 3 bases at V and 5 bases at J, with 10 bases between. The germline V gene encodes CDR1 SGHTA and CDR2 FQGNSA. The data are from a study of T-cell memory formation after mild COVID-19. Study observations and caveats: Whether second-wave clones peaking at day 37 were SARS-CoV-2 specific went unconfirmed. CD4+ clones that contracted lay mainly in CM and EM; CD8+ ones lay in EMRA. Certain responding clones were present in pre-infection memory, suggesting participation of cross-reactive memory.

TCRdb itself ran the 5' RACE reads through MiXCR, one entry per CDR3 protein. The data show about 270,000 distinct CDR3 sequences, roughly 16% seen once. This sequence joins TRBV7-2 and TRBJ1-2, with D perhaps TRBD1 (6 bases). What was sequenced was PBMCs or a T cell subset sorted from them (not recorded which). The source of this sequence is a man between 18 and 29 years old who had mild COVID-19 (a few samples of this study predate the infection). Cell type and time point are not known. CDR3 region: CASSFDRLYGYTF. The CDR3 DNA reads TGTGCCAGCAGCTTCGACAGGCTGTATGGCTACACCTTC.